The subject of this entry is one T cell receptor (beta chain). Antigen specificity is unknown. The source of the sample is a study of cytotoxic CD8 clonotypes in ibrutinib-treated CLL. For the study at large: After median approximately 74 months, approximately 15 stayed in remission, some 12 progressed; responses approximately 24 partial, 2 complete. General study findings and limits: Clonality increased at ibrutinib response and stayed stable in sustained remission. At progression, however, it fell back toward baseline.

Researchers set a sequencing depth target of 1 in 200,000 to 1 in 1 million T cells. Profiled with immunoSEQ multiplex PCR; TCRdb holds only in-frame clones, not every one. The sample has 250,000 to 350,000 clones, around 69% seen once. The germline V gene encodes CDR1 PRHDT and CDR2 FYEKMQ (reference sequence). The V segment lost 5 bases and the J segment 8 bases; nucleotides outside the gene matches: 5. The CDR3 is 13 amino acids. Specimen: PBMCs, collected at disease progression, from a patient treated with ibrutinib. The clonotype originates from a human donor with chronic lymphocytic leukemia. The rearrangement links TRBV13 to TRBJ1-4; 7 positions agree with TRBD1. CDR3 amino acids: CASSANRGEKLFF. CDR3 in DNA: TGTGCCAGCAGCGCTAACAGGGGAGAAAAACTGTTTTTT.